One sample yielded the 9 T cell receptor beta chains listed below, sequenced in a study of cytomegalovirus exposure and HLA in healthy donors. PCR was performed using 60 Vbeta and 13 Jbeta primers. Profiling relied on immunoSEQ multiplex PCR, and the TCRdb table lists in-frame clones only, not all of them. The sample yields around 200,000 clones, roughly 80% seen once. Sample: PBMCs. The receptors were gathered from a boy aged 5-17 years in good health and CMV-seronegative.

The table lists this clone with a count of one. This chain uses TRBV29-1 with TRBJ1-2; unclear D gene. The CDR3 spans 11 residues. Trimming stripped 8 bases from V and 6 bases from J, with 13 bases between. Germline V gene sequence: CDR1 SQVTM, CDR2 ANQGSEA. The CDR3 reads CSHRSGNGYTF. CDR3 coding DNA: TGCAGCCATAGGAGCGGGAATGGCTACACCTTC.

This CDR3 reads CASSPRTGNTGELFF. The CDR3 bases are TGTGCCAGCTCGCCCCGAACTGGGAACACCGGGGAGCTGTTTTTT. The J gene is TRBJ2-2, the V gene TRBV18; D is unclear. The CDR3 sequence is 15 residues long. V was clipped by 6 bases and J by 1 base, with 12 bases between them. From germline, CDR1 is KGHSH and CDR2 LQKENI.

This clone was detected only a few times. J is TRBJ2-4 and V is TRBV5-5; TRBD2 matches at 7 bases. Per germline, CDR1 SGHKS and CDR2 YYEKEE (reference sequence). Trimming removed 4 bases from V and 0 bases from J; junction bases left unmatched: 7. CDR3 length: 16 amino acids. The CDR3: CASSRGDSVAKNIQYF. CDR3 bases: TGTGCCAGCAGCCGGGGGGACTCCGTAGCCAAAAACATTCAGTACTTC.

This chain uses TRBV6-5 with TRBJ1-2; tentative D call: TRBD1 (5 bases). The V end was cut by 2 bases, the J end by 2 bases, with 12 bases between. The CDR3 is 15 amino acids. Germline CDR1 is MNHEY and CDR2 is SVGAGI. This CDR3 is CASSYRGTVNYGYTF. Here the CDR3 DNA reads TGTGCCAGCAGTTACCGCGGGACGGTCAACTATGGCTACACCTTC.

This clone was observed a single time. The chain employs TRBV4-1 and TRBJ1-5; TRBD1 is a possible D gene (6 bases). The CDR3 length is 14 residues. CDR1 is MGHRA and CDR2 is YSYEKL in the germline V gene. V lost 3 bases to trimming and J lost 3 bases, with 9 bases between them. DNA for the CDR3: TGCGCCAGCAGCCACGCAGGGGTCAATCAGCCCCAGCATTTT. Translating gives CASSHAGVNQPQHF.

The gene calls are TRBV5-6 and TRBJ1-5; 7 nucleotides line up with TRBD1. J gave up 5 bases and V 2 bases, and 10 bases lay outside the gene matches. The CDR3 extends over 16 amino acids. Germline loops: CDR1 SGHDT, CDR2 YYEEEE. The CDR3 sequence is CASSFGSGGEDQPQHF. The CDR3 DNA is TGTGCCAGCAGCTTCGGCTCAGGGGGTGAAGATCAGCCCCAGCATTTT. The variable domain in full, with the rest retrieved from reference TRBV5-6 and TRBJ1-5, is DAGVTQSPTHLIKTRGQQVTLRCSPKSGHDTVSWYQQALGQGPQFIFQYYEEEERQRGNFPDRFSGHQFPNYSSELNVNALLLGDSALYLCASSFGSGGEDQPQHFGDGTRLSIL.

This chain joins TRBV7-8 and TRBJ1-2, with D possibly TRBD1 on 6 matching bases. This CDR3 contains 13 residues. Per germline, CDR1 SGHVS and CDR2 FQNEAQ. The ends were cut back, 0 bases at V and 6 bases at J, with 8 bases in the middle. CDR3 DNA: TGTGCCAGCAGCTTAGCCAGGGGCAATGGCTACACCTTC. As protein: CASSLARGNGYTF.

This clone was seen a handful of times. The rearrangement links TRBV9 to TRBJ2-1; the D gene is possibly TRBD2 (5 bases). This CDR3 has 13 residues. Germline CDR1 is SGDLS and CDR2 is YYNGEE. V lost 4 bases, J lost 5 bases, and 10 bases lay in between. CDR3 in amino acids: CASSPSGNNEQFF. In nucleotides, the CDR3 is TGTGCCAGCAGCCCCAGCGGAAACAATGAGCAGTTCTTC.

The chain couples TRBV9 to TRBJ1-2; 7 bases are shared with TRBD1. This CDR3 comprises 16 residues. V shed 2 bases and J 8 bases; nucleotides not matched to a gene: 15. Germline V gene lookup returns CDR1 SGDLS and CDR2 YYNGEE. This chain's CDR3 is CASSVDRSQGRGGYTF. CDR3 sequence (DNA): TGTGCCAGCAGCGTCGACCGTTCACAGGGGAGAGGAGGCTACACCTTC.